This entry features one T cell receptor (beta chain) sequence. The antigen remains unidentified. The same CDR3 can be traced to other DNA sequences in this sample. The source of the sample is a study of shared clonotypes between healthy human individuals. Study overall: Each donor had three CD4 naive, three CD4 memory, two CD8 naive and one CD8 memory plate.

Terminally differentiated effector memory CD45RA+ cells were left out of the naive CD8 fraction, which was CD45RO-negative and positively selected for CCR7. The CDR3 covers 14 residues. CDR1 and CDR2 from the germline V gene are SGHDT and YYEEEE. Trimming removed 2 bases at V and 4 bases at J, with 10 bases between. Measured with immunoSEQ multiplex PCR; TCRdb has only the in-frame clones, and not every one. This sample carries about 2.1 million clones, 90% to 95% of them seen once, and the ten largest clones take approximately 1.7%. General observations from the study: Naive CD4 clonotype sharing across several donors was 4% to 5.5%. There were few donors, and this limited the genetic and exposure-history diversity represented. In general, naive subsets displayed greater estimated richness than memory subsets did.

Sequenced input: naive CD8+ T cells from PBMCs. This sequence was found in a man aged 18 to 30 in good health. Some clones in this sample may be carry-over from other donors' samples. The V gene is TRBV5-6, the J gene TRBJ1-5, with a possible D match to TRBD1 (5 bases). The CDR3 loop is CASSLGQPNQPQHF. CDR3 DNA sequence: TGTGCCAGCAGCTTAGGACAACCGAATCAGCCCCAGCATTTT.